These 19 T cell receptor beta chains share one sample of origin, sequenced in a study of cytomegalovirus exposure and HLA in healthy donors. The data were produced by immunoSEQ multiplex PCR, yet TCRdb's version contains in-frame clones alone and is incomplete. Of about 150,000 clones detected, approximately 91% appear once; the ten largest clones hold around 3.4%. The sequencing input was PBMCs. Receptors originate from a woman between 18 and 29 years old in good health and CMV-seropositive.

This clone was seen a few times. Here the CDR3 DNA reads TGTGCCAGCAGCCGACAGAACTATGGCTACACCTTC. It yields the protein CASSRQNYGYTF. The V gene is TRBV13, the J gene TRBJ1-2; a possible D gene is TRBD1 (5 bases). With 5 bases removed from V and 2 bases from J, the gap between germline ends came to 6 bases. The V gene's germline CDR1 is PRHDT and CDR2 FYEKMQ (reference sequence). The CDR3 is 12 residues long.

This chain joins TRBV11-1 and TRBJ2-1; 8 bases fit TRBD1. The V segment lost 5 bases and the J segment 7 bases; nucleotides outside the gene matches: 19. CDR3 length equals 18 residues. Germline CDR1 and CDR2: SGHAT and FQDESV (reference sequence). The CDR3 nucleotides read TGTGCCAGCAGCCCGGTCCCGGGACAGGAAACTTGGGGGAATGAGCAGTTCTTC. This sequence encodes CASSPVPGQETWGNEQFF.

V and J are TRBV18 and TRBJ2-7; 8 nucleotides line up with TRBD1. This CDR3 region has 19 residues. Germline CDR1 is KGHSH and CDR2 is LQKENI. After removal of 4 bases from V and 7 bases from J, the junction contained 24 bases not matched to a gene. This chain's CDR3 is CASSLLDRVTGFRIGEQYF. The CDR3 coding sequence is TGTGCCAGCTCACTCTTGGACAGGGTGACGGGATTCCGTATTGGGGAGCAGTACTTC.

The gene calls are TRBV7-2 and TRBJ1-2; D remains unclear. Trimming removed 5 bases from V and 2 bases from J, with 15 bases in between. This CDR3 spans 15 amino acids. In germline, CDR1 is SGHTA, CDR2 FQGNSA. The CDR3 reads CASSGMGPGNYGYTF. The CDR3 DNA sequence: TGTGCCAGCAGCGGGATGGGCCCGGGGAACTATGGCTACACCTTC.

The chain couples TRBV29-1 to TRBJ2-3; D gene uncertain. The CDR3 covers 14 residues. Germline V gene data show CDR1 as SQVTM and CDR2 as ANQGSEA. V was shortened by 0 bases and J by 4 bases, with 11 bases between the two germline ends. The CDR3 reads CSVEDVGSPDTQYF. CDR3 DNA: TGCAGCGTTGAAGATGTGGGCTCTCCAGATACGCAGTATTTT.

The gene calls are TRBV5-4 and TRBJ2-3; D perhaps matches TRBD1 (5 bases). The germline V and J ends were trimmed by 1 base and 2 bases, with 11 bases remaining between them. The CDR3 is 15 amino acids. The V gene's germline CDR1 is SGHNT and CDR2 YYREEE (reference sequence). The CDR3 DNA follows: TGTGCCAGCAGCTTGCTGACAGCTACCACAGATACGCAGTATTTT. Translation: CASSLLTATTDTQYF.

The CDR3 reads CASSRLGGRETQYF. The CDR3 DNA reads TGTGCCAGCAGCCGGCTGGGGGGGAGGGAGACCCAGTACTTC. V usage is TRBV5-6 and J usage is TRBJ2-5; 7 bases match TRBD2. The CDR3 consists of 14 residues. V was pared by 4 bases and J by 5 bases, with 8 bases of the junction left unmatched. Germline CDR1 is SGHDT and CDR2 is YYEEEE.

This chain joins TRBV30 and TRBJ2-3; a weak D match, TRBD2 (6 bases). The CDR3 extends over 12 amino acids. Germline V lookup: CDR1 GTSNPN, CDR2 SVGIG (reference sequence). Between the trimmed V and J ends, which lost 8 bases and 2 bases, there was a span of 11 bases. CDR3 DNA sequence: TGTGCCGGGTGGGGGGACACAGATACGCAGTATTTT. It specifies CAGWGDTDTQYF.

The J gene is TRBJ1-1, the V gene TRBV5-1, with a tentative D call TRBD1 (6 bases). Germline V gene sequence: CDR1 SGHRS, CDR2 YFSETQ. CDR3 length: 14 residues. The V end was cut by 2 bases, the J end by 0 bases, with 8 bases between. DNA of the CDR3: TGCGCCAGCAGCTTAAGGGGGTTGAACACTGAAGCTTTCTTT. It codes for CASSLRGLNTEAFF. Based on the CDR3 plus reference TRBV5-1 and TRBJ1-1, the full variable domain is KAGVTQTPRYLIKTRGQQVTLSCSPISGHRSVSWYQQTPGQGLQFLFEYFSETQRNKGNFPGRFSGRQFSNSRSEMNVSTLELGDSALYLCASSLRGLNTEAFFGQGTRLTVV.

A single count supports this clone. The V gene is TRBV28, the J gene TRBJ2-7, with D perhaps matching TRBD2 (5 bases). V lost 1 base to trimming and J lost 7 bases, with 8 bases between them. Germline V gene data show CDR1 as MDHEN and CDR2 as SYDVKM. The CDR3 length is 12 residues. CDR3 DNA: TGTGCCAGCAGTTTATACGGACTGGAGCAGTACTTC. It codes for CASSLYGLEQYF.

This sequence joins TRBV7-2 and TRBJ2-7; D is unresolved. The CDR3 loop spans 16 amino acids. Germline V lookup: CDR1 SGHTA, CDR2 FQGNSA. V was cut by 3 bases and J by 0 bases, with 15 bases left in between. CDR3 DNA sequence: TGTGCCAGCAGCTTTCTAGGCCGGGTCTCCTCCTACGAGCAGTACTTC. Its protein is CASSFLGRVSSYEQYF.

This rearrangement joins TRBV5-1 to TRBJ2-5, with 8 bases that match TRBD1. The CDR3 is made up of 14 amino acids. Germline loops: CDR1 SGHRS, CDR2 YFSETQ. V was clipped by 4 bases and J by 2 bases; unmatched bases: 4. The CDR3 is CASSLNRGQETQYF. The CDR3 nucleotides are TGCGCCAGCAGCCTCAACAGGGGGCAAGAGACCCAGTACTTC.

V usage is TRBV10-3 and J usage is TRBJ2-3; tentative D call: TRBD1 (6 bases). V lost 8 bases and J lost 4, with 10 bases in between. CDR3 length equals 12 residues. Germline V gives CDR1 ENHRY, CDR2 SYGVKD. CDR3 bases: TGTGCCATCTCAGGGGACGCAGATACGCAGTATTTT. Residues: CAISGDADTQYF.

The V gene is TRBV4-1, the J gene TRBJ2-7; 10 bases fit TRBD2. The CDR3 is 16 residues long. Germline CDR1 is MGHRA and CDR2 is YSYEKL. Unmatched junction bases numbered 8, after V lost 0 bases and J lost 6 bases. Here the CDR3 reads CASSQDRGLATFEQYF. The CDR3 bases are TGCGCCAGCAGCCAAGACCGGGGACTAGCGACATTCGAGCAGTACTTC.

The chain links TRBV6-6 to TRBJ2-5; 10 nucleotides line up with TRBD2. The CDR3 consists of 15 residues. Germline CDR1 reads MNHNY; CDR2 reads SVGAGI (reference sequence). V gave up 2 bases and J gave up 5 bases; unmatched junction bases: 5. CDR3 sequence: CASSYQREGRETQYF. In DNA, the CDR3 is TGTGCCAGCAGTTACCAGCGGGAGGGGCGGGAGACCCAGTACTTC.

The chain has TRBV7-2 and TRBJ1-5, with D perhaps matching TRBD1 (5 bases). Trimming pared 5 bases from V and 1 base from J, leaving 15 bases between. Germline V gene data show CDR1 as SGHTA and CDR2 as FQGNSA. The CDR3 has 16 amino acids. The CDR3 region has the DNA TGTGCCAGCAGCCCCCTTTGGGGCCGAAGCAATCAGCCCCAGCATTTT. The encoded protein is CASSPLWGRSNQPQHF.

The chain joins TRBV5-6 to TRBJ2-4, with 7 bases that match TRBD1. The CDR3 contains 16 residues. The germline V gene encodes CDR1 SGHDT and CDR2 YYEEEE. Germline trimming cut 4 bases from V and 0 bases from J; bases unmatched to any gene: 7. Written as DNA, the CDR3 is TGTGCCAGCAGCAAGGGACAGATCTTAGCCAAAAACATTCAGTACTTC. This translates into CASSKGQILAKNIQYF.

This chain joins TRBV7-9 and TRBJ2-1; 8 positions match TRBD1. This CDR3 region has 15 residues. Trimming cost V 3 bases and J 3 bases; bases outside gene matches: 4. CDR1 and CDR2 (germline): SEHNR, FQNEAQ (reference sequence). The CDR3 region is CASSFGRGLYNEQFF. In DNA, the CDR3 is TGTGCCAGCAGCTTTGGCAGGGGGCTCTACAATGAGCAGTTCTTC.

The rearrangement links TRBV5-1 to TRBJ2-7; a weak D match, TRBD1 (5 bases). There are 15 residues in the CDR3. V lost 0 bases to trimming and J lost 0 bases, with 10 bases between them. Germline V gene lookup returns CDR1 SGHRS and CDR2 YFSETQ. The CDR3 region has the DNA TGCGCCAGCAGCTTGGTGCAGGGTGGCTCCTACGAGCAGTACTTC. It translates to CASSLVQGGSYEQYF.